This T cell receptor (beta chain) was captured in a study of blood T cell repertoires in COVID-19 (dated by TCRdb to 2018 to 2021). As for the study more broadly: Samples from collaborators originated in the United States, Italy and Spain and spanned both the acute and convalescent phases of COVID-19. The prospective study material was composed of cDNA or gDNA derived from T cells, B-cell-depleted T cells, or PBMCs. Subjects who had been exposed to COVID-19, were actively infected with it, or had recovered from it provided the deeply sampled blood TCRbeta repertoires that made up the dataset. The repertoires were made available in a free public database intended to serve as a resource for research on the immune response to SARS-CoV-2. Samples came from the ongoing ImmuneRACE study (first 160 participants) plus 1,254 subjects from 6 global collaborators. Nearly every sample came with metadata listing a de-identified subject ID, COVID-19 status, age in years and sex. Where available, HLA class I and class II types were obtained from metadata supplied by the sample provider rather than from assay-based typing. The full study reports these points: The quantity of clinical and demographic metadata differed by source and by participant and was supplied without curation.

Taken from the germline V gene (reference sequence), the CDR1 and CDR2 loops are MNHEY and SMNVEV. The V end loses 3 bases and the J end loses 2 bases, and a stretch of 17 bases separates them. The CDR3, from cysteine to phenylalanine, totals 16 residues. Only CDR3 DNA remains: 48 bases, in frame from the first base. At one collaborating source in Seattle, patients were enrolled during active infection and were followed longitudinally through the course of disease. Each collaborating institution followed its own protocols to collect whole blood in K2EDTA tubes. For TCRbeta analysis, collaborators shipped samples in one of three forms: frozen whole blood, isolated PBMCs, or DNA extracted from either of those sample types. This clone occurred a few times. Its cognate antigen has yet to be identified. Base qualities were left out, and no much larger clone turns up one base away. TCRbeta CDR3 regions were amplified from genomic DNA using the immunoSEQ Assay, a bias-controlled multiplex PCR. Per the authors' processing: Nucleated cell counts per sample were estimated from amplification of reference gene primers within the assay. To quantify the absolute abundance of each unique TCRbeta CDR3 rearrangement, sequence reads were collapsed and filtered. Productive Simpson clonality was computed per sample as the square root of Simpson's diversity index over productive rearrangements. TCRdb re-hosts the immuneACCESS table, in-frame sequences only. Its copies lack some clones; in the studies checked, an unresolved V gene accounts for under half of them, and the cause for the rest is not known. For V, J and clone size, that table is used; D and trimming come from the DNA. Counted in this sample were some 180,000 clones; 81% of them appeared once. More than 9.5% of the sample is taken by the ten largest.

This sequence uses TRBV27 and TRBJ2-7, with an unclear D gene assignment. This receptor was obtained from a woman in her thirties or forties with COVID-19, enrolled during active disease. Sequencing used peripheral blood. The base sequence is TGTGCCAGCAGTTTTCGGATTAGCAGCCAAGCCTACGAGCAGTACTTC. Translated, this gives CASSFRISSQAYEQYF.